This entry lists 6 T cell receptor beta chains sequenced from one sample in a study of blood T cell repertoires in COVID-19. Clones were sequenced by immunoSEQ multiplex PCR, and TCRdb holds only the in-frame ones, with some missing. The table includes roughly 100,000 clones, roughly 89% detected once. The material sequenced was peripheral blood. The receptors derive from a woman of 80 years or more in a cohort sampled during active COVID-19.

The chain joins TRBV11-2 to TRBJ1-4; 9 bases fit TRBD1. Germline V lookup: CDR1 SGHAT, CDR2 FQNNGV. The ends lost 2 bases at V and 5 bases at J; junction bases unmatched: 6. The CDR3 totals 16 residues. CDR3 nucleotide sequence: TGTGCCAGCAGCTTATCGGACAGGGGCGCGAATGAAAAACTGTTTTTT. This gives the protein CASSLSDRGANEKLFF.

CDR3 region: CASSKSAGGSLGYTF. The CDR3 nucleotides are TGTGCCAGCAGTAAATCTGCAGGGGGTAGCTTGGGCTACACCTTC. V gene TRBV6-5 combines with J gene TRBJ1-2, with 7 positions matching TRBD1. Germline-derived CDR1 and CDR2 are MNHEY and SVGAGI. The V gene end was trimmed by 5 bases and the J gene end by 8 bases; junction bases not matched to a gene: 14. The CDR3 totals 15 residues.

This clone was seen a few times. The genes are TRBV4-1 and TRBJ1-2; the D is unclear. Per germline, CDR1 MGHRA and CDR2 YSYEKL. V was pared by 0 bases and J by 7 bases, with 18 bases between. The CDR3 has 16 residues. The DNA of the CDR3 is TGCGCCAGCAGCCAAGATTCTGGCGGTGGCTTGGTTGGCTACACCTTC. Translation: CASSQDSGGGLVGYTF.

The chain uses TRBV12-3 or TRBV12-4 and TRBJ1-2, with 7 nucleotides matching TRBD1. The CDR3 loop spans 12 amino acids. J gave up 8 bases and V 3 bases, and 3 bases lay outside the gene matches. CDR3 amino acids: CASSLTGFGYTF. DNA of the CDR3: TGTGCCAGCAGTTTGACAGGGTTCGGCTACACCTTC.

The chain links TRBV6-6 to TRBJ2-7, with D maybe TRBD2 (6 bases). The V end lost 5 bases, the J end lost 3 bases, and 11 bases lay between the germline ends. The CDR3 length is 13 residues. Germline V gene data show CDR1 as MNHNY and CDR2 as SVGAGI (reference sequence). This chain's CDR3 is CASSATSIYEQYF. The CDR3 coding sequence is TGTGCCAGCAGTGCGACTAGTATCTACGAGCAGTACTTC.

This chain uses TRBV2 with TRBJ2-2; D is possibly TRBD2 (7 bases). The CDR3 sequence is 15 residues long. Germline values: CDR1 SNHLY, CDR2 FYNNEI. The V and J ends lost 7 bases and 2 bases respectively, with 14 bases between them. CDR3 amino acids: CASNMGGANTGELFF. DNA for the CDR3: TGTGCCAGCAACATGGGGGGGGCAAACACCGGGGAGCTGTTTTTT.